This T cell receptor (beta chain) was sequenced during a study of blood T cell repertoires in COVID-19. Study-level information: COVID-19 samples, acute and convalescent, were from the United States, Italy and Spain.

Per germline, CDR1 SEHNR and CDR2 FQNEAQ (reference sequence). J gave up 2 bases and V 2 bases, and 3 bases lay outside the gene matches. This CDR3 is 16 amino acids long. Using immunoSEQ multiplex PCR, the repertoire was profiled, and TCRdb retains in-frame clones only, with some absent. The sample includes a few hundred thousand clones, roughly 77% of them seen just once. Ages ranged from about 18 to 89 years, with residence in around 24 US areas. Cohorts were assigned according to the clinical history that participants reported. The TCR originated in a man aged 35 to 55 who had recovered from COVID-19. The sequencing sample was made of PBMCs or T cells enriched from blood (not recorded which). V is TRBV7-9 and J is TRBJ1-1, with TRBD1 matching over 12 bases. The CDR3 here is CASSLRGTGGNTEAFF. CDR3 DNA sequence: TGTGCCAGCAGCTTACGCGGGACAGGGGGCAACACTGAAGCTTTCTTT.